Sequencing of this T cell receptor (beta chain) was carried out in a study of T cell changes during pregnancy in multiple sclerosis. Comments on this clone: One junction end does not reproduce the germline sequence, and a read error may be involved.

There are 13 residues in the CDR3. Germline assignment: CDR1 SSHAT and CDR2 FNYEAQ (reference sequence). The repertoire was sequenced with immunoSEQ multiplex PCR; TCRdb's copy has only in-frame clones and lacks some. The data contain about 70,000 clones, approximately 94% of them seen just once; the ten biggest clones take up approximately 2.1%. The sequencing here drew on peripheral blood, taken in the second trimester of pregnancy. This clonotype originated in a female donor in good health, enrolled as a control in a pregnancy study. The chain has TRBV7-7 and TRBJ2-3; 7 nucleotides line up with TRBD1. The CDR3 is CASSPSGGDTQYF. The CDR3 DNA reads TGTGCTAGCAGCCCCTCAGGGGGAGATACGCAGTATTTT.